This entry features one T cell receptor beta chain sequence. Under the authors' procedure: Nucleated cell number was recorded as an estimate derived from reference gene primer amplification. Some clones are missing from TCRdb's copy, which holds only in-frame ones; the method was immunoSEQ multiplex PCR. That table is the source of V, J and clone size, and D and trimming were worked out from the DNA. The table lists 410,000 or so clones, approximately 90% of them singletons. CDR3 length: 15 residues. Looked up from germline, CDR1 is SGHTA and CDR2 is FQGNSA. The germline V and J ends were trimmed by 1 base and 4 bases, with 13 bases remaining between them. These data originate in a study of blood T cell repertoires in COVID-19. Across the study: The study drew acute and convalescent COVID-19 samples from the United States, Italy and Spain. In each case, the material was cDNA or gDNA derived from T cells, B-cell-depleted T cells, or PBMCs.

Sequencing input: peripheral blood. This chain links TRBV7-2 with TRBJ1-1; D unclear. The TCR was taken from a woman aged 25 to 39 with active or convalescent COVID-19. The CDR3 sequence is CASSLDGRMSTEAFF. The CDR3, as DNA: TGTGCCAGCAGCTTAGACGGCAGGATGAGCACTGAAGCTTTCTTT.